Given below is one TCR beta chain in context. This specimen belongs to a study of T cell changes during pregnancy in multiple sclerosis. Sequenced by immunoSEQ multiplex PCR; TCRdb stores in-frame clones only, minus some. The sample has approximately 85,000 clones, approximately 90% seen once; the top ten hold over 2%. There are 13 residues in the CDR3. The V and J ends lost 6 bases and 9 bases respectively, with 18 bases between them. CDR1 SGHDN and CDR2 FVKESK come from the germline V gene. Material: peripheral blood, obtained in the first trimester of pregnancy. The V and J genes are TRBV14 and TRBJ2-7; TRBD2 is a possible D gene (6 bases). The receptor's source is a female donor with multiple sclerosis, enrolled in a pregnancy study. This chain's CDR3 is CASRNSGAVGQYF. CDR3 nucleotide sequence: TGTGCCAGCAGGAATAGCGGAGCTGTGGGGCAGTACTTC.